Each of the 19 T cell receptor beta chains below was sequenced from the same sample in a study of tumor T cells in aggressive B-cell lymphoma. Clones were sequenced by immunoSEQ multiplex PCR, and TCRdb holds only the in-frame ones, with some missing. Here the sample spans about 10,000 clones, 65% to 90% being singletons. Source material: tumor tissue. These receptors were collected from an adult with diffuse large B cell lymphoma.

The chain uses TRBV15 and TRBJ2-3; maybe TRBD1 (5 bases). CDR3 length: 15 residues. From germline, CDR1 is LNHNV and CDR2 YYDKDF (reference sequence). Trimming took 3 bases from V and 5 from J, leaving 15 bases between them. This CDR3 reads CATSSDPLGRDTQYF. The CDR3 DNA is TGTGCCACCAGCAGTGATCCCCTGGGGCGAGATACGCAGTATTTT.

The rearrangement links TRBV7-8 to TRBJ1-1; D ambiguous. Trimming removed 1 base at V and 6 bases at J, with 12 bases between. This CDR3 comprises 14 residues. Germline V lookup: CDR1 SGHVS, CDR2 FQNEAQ. The CDR3 coding sequence is TGTGCCAGCAGCTTAGGGGCATTTGACCCTGAAGCTTTCTTT. Translating it yields CASSLGAFDPEAFF.

The CDR3 region is CASSSRGTSGPTDTQYF. Written as DNA, the CDR3 is TGCGCCAGCAGCTCGAGGGGGACTAGCGGGCCCACAGATACGCAGTATTTT. V is TRBV5-1 and J is TRBJ2-3; TRBD2 aligns across 12 bases. Germline CDR1 is SGHRS and CDR2 is YFSETQ. This CDR3 contains 17 residues. Unmatched junction bases numbered 7, after V lost 3 bases and J lost 2 bases.

This rearrangement joins TRBV28 to TRBJ2-7, with 8 positions matching TRBD2. In germline, CDR1 is MDHEN, CDR2 SYDVKM. The length of the CDR3 is 15 residues. The V segment lost 4 bases and the J segment 7 bases; nucleotides outside the gene matches: 12. Here the CDR3 reads CASSSLGPAGVEQYF. The CDR3 region has the DNA TGTGCCAGCAGTTCCCTCGGACCAGCGGGAGTGGAGCAGTACTTC.

This chain links TRBV29-1 with TRBJ2-1; D is unclear. CDR1 SQVTM and CDR2 ANQGSEA come from the germline V gene. CDR3 length: 12 amino acids. V lost 2 bases and J 5 bases, leaving 7 bases between the germline ends. CDR3 coding DNA: TGCAGCGTTGAATTAGTTAACAATGAGCAGTTCTTC. Amino acids: CSVELVNNEQFF.

Turning to this clone: Mismatch with germline at one junction end may stem from a read error. The V call is TRBV5-1, the J call TRBJ2-7; 7 bases line up with TRBD2. The CDR3 length is 16 residues. The germline gives CDR1 SGHRS, CDR2 YFSETQ. DNA for the CDR3: TGCGCCAGCAGCTCGTCCTCGTCTAGCGGAGTCTACGAGCAATACTTC. Protein product: CASSSSSSSGVYEQYF.

The V and J genes are TRBV11-1 and TRBJ2-7; 8 bases map to TRBD2. CDR1 is SGHAT and CDR2 is FQDESV in the germline V gene (reference sequence). V lost 2 bases to trimming and J lost 0 bases; unmatched junction nucleotides: 6. This CDR3 comprises 16 residues. The CDR3 DNA reads as TGTGCCAGCAGCTTATCTAGCGGGCTAAGCTCCTACGAGCAGTACTTC. Protein: CASSLSSGLSSYEQYF.

The chain uses TRBV18 and TRBJ1-3; no definite D call. Germline V gene sequence: CDR1 KGHSH, CDR2 LQKENI. CDR3 length: 15 amino acids. Trimming pared 4 bases from V and 0 bases from J, leaving 10 bases between. CDR3 nucleotides: TGTGCCAGCTCACAGACACCGAGCTCTGGAAACACCATATATTTT. As protein: CASSQTPSSGNTIYF.

V usage is TRBV5-8 and J usage is TRBJ2-7; TRBD2 agrees at 12 bases. Looked up from germline, CDR1 is SGHTS and CDR2 is YDEGEE. Trimming at V came to 4 bases and at J to 1 base, leaving 12 bases not matched to a gene. The CDR3 is made up of 18 amino acids. CDR3 sequence (DNA): TGTGCCAGCAGCCCAGGACTAGCGGGACACCCCGGGTCCTACGAGCAGTACTTC. This sequence encodes CASSPGLAGHPGSYEQYF.

CDR3 coding DNA: TGTGCCATCAGTGACGGGACATTTGAAGCTTTCTTT. Translated, it gives CAISDGTFEAFF. This chain joins TRBV10-3 and TRBJ1-1; weak D call: TRBD1 (6 bases). There are 12 residues in the CDR3. The germline CDR1 and CDR2 sequences are ENHRY and SYGVKD. Trimming cost V 3 bases and J 7 bases, with 9 bases left between them.

The V and J genes are TRBV19 and TRBJ2-5; the D gene is possibly TRBD1 (5 bases). From germline, CDR1 is LNHDA and CDR2 SQIVND (reference sequence). This CDR3 contains 13 residues. V was pared by 1 base and J by 4 bases, with 7 bases between. The CDR3 nucleotides read TGTGCCAGTAGTATAGGACAGTTAGAGACCCAGTACTTC. Amino acid sequence: CASSIGQLETQYF.

In this sample, this clone turned up a few times. The chain recombines TRBV15 with TRBJ2-7; TRBD2 might be the D (6 bases). Germline assignment: CDR1 LNHNV and CDR2 YYDKDF (reference sequence). The CDR3 is 16 amino acids. V lost 0 bases and J 12 bases, leaving 24 bases between the germline ends. The CDR3 region is CATSRDGGATALGRYF. The DNA of the CDR3 is TGTGCCACCAGCAGAGACGGGGGAGCTACAGCCCTAGGGCGGTACTTC.

The V and J genes are TRBV2 and TRBJ2-3; D is undetermined. Trimming pared 4 bases from V and 5 bases from J, leaving 7 bases between. The CDR3 is 12 amino acids. The germline gives CDR1 SNHLY, CDR2 FYNNEI. CDR3 amino acids: CASSGALDTQYF. The CDR3 DNA follows: TGTGCCAGCAGTGGCGCTTTAGATACGCAGTATTTT.

V gene TRBV9 combines with J gene TRBJ2-6; D may be TRBD2 (5 bases). Germline CDR1 reads SGDLS; CDR2 reads YYNGEE. CDR3 size: 16 residues. V lost 3 bases and J lost 4, with 14 bases in between. CDR3 DNA: TGTGCCAGCAGCGGACACGGGGTTTCCGGGGCCAACGTCCTGACTTTC. It codes for CASSGHGVSGANVLTF.

CDR3 nucleotides: TGTGCCAGCAGGCCGACAGGGACCCTCTCCTACGAGCAGTACTTC. Amino acids: CASRPTGTLSYEQYF. The chain is built from TRBV6-5 and TRBJ2-7; 7 nucleotides line up with TRBD1. After removal of 6 bases from V and 0 bases from J, the junction contained 8 bases not matched to a gene. CDR3 length: 15 residues. The V gene's germline CDR1 is MNHEY and CDR2 SVGAGI.

The chain joins TRBV28 to TRBJ2-1; 11 nucleotides line up with TRBD2. Losses at the gene ends were 0 bases for V and 7 bases for J; bases not matched to a gene: 8. CDR1 and CDR2 from the germline V gene are MDHEN and SYDVKM. This CDR3 has 17 amino acids. CDR3 coding DNA: TGTGCCAGCAGTTTATGGCCCTCACTAGCGGGAGATAATGAGCAGTTCTTC. It is translated as CASSLWPSLAGDNEQFF.

The chain is built from TRBV28 and TRBJ1-3; D possibly corresponds to TRBD1 (5 bases). Germline assignment: CDR1 MDHEN and CDR2 SYDVKM. This CDR3 has 17 amino acids. V shed 4 bases and J shed 2 bases, with 18 bases lying between them. This CDR3 reads CASSWGEVTITGNTIYF. CDR3 DNA sequence: TGTGCCAGCAGTTGGGGGGAAGTGACTATAACTGGAAACACCATATATTTT.

The genes are TRBV18 and TRBJ2-5; the D gene is possibly TRBD1 (6 bases). Germline V gene data show CDR1 as KGHSH and CDR2 as LQKENI. The CDR3 loop spans 13 amino acids. The germline V and J ends were trimmed by 3 bases and 5 bases, with 10 bases remaining between them. CDR3 DNA sequence: TGTGCCAGCTCACCCGGCAGGGGTGAGACCCAGTACTTC. Amino acid sequence: CASSPGRGETQYF. Full variable domain (rest looked up from reference TRBV18 and TRBJ2-5): NAGVMQNPRHLVRRRGQEARLRCSPMKGHSHVYWYRQLPEEGLKFMVYLQKENIIDESGMPKERFSAEFPKEGPSILRIQQVVRGDSAAYFCASSPGRGETQYFGPGTRLLVL.

In its sample, this clone was seen once. V usage is TRBV28 and J usage is TRBJ1-5; perhaps TRBD1 as D (5 bases). This CDR3 spans 15 amino acids. Per germline, CDR1 MDHEN and CDR2 SYDVKM. Trimming shortened V by 7 bases and J by 0 bases, and 13 bases separated the two germline ends. CDR3 bases: TGTGCCAGCATCCTTAGGGGCAGTAGCAATCAGCCCCAGCATTTT. Translated: CASILRGSSNQPQHF.